The rows below give T cell receptor beta chains drawn from one sample of a study of CD8 T cells in ankylosing spondylitis. TCRdb passed the 5' RACE reads through MiXCR, listing each CDR3 protein once. The repertoire consists of around 330,000 distinct CDR3 sequences, with more than 9% occurring once and the leading ten covering roughly 9%. Specimen: blood, either unsorted or a sorted T cell fraction (not recorded which). Receptor source: a female donor with ankylosing spondylitis or in good health (not recorded which). Both conserved end residues are part of each CDR3. Fields, in order: V gene, D gene, J gene, clone size, CDR3 protein, CDR3 DNA. A D gene is named only where the DNA matches it firmly. Part of the rows lack a size; the others show once, few, many or a class for expanded clones.

>TRBV5-1|.|TRBJ2-2|many
CASSQGNTGELFF
TGCGCCAGCAGCCAGGGGAACACCGGGGAGCTGTTTTTT
>TRBV29-1|.|TRBJ1-2|many
CSGQTGTKYGYTF
TGCAGCGGGCAGACCGGGACGAAGTATGGCTACACCTTC
>TRBV6-1|TRBD1|TRBJ1-6|many
CASRTPGGHNSPLHF
TGTGCCAGCAGAACCCCAGGGGGCCATAATTCACCCCTCCACTTT
>TRBV29-1|TRBD1|TRBJ1-5|many
CSVARDRDQPQHF
TGCAGCGTTGCTCGGGACAGGGACCAGCCCCAGCATTTT
>TRBV20-1|.|TRBJ1-6|many
CSARVDSPLHF
TGCAGTGCTAGAGTAGATTCACCCCTCCACTTT
>TRBV28|TRBD2|TRBJ2-7|.
CASAPSGTTYEQYF
TGTGCCAGCGCTCCGAGCGGGACCACCTACGAGCAGTACTTC
>TRBV20-1|.|TRBJ2-7|few
CSAYPDGSYEQYF
TGCAGTGCTTACCCGGACGGTTCCTACGAGCAGTACTTC
>TRBV7-9|TRBD1|TRBJ1-3|many
CASTKAGTDGNTIYF
TGTGCCAGCACAAAGGCCGGGACAGACGGAAACACCATATATTTT
>TRBV5-1|.|TRBJ2-2|many
CASRRNTGELFF
TGCGCCAGCAGGCGAAACACCGGGGAGCTGTTTTTT
>TRBV5-6|.|TRBJ1-1|few
CASSLVNLRQDEAFF
TGTGCCAGCAGCTTGGTCAATCTCCGACAGGATGAAGCTTTCTTT
>TRBV20-1|TRBD2|TRBJ2-5|many
CSARRTGGLTQETQYF
TGCAGTGCTAGGAGGACGGGGGGACTCACGCAAGAGACCCAGTACTTC
>TRBV5-1|TRBD2|TRBJ2-1|many
CASSLNVGGNEQFF
TGCGCCAGCAGCTTGAACGTCGGGGGGAATGAGCAGTTCTTC
>TRBV20-1|.|TRBJ2-4|many
CSAGQGAAKNIQYF
TGCAGTGCTGGGCAGGGCGCAGCCAAAAACATTCAGTACTTC
>TRBV4-1|.|TRBJ2-4|many
CASSQGSGTTKNIQYF
TGCGCCAGCAGCCAAGGGTCCGGGACAACCAAAAACATTCAGTACTTC
>TRBV6-1|.|TRBJ1-1|many
CASSETTDTEAFF
TGTGCCAGCAGTGAGACAACCGACACTGAAGCTTTCTTT
>TRBV10-3|.|TRBJ1-4|many
CAIRGSATNEKLFF
TGTGCCATCAGAGGCAGTGCAACTAATGAAAAACTGTTTTTT
>TRBV5-1|.|TRBJ2-3|once
CASSLGQGPLPDTQYF
TGCGCCAGCAGCTTGGGGCAGGGCCCCCTCCCAGATACGCAGTATTTT